Sequencing of this TCR beta chain was carried out in a study of B cell selection in AIRE deficiency. The sorted conventional CD4 T cells were gated as CD4+CD127+. Trimming took 6 bases from V and 2 from J, leaving 16 bases between them. CDR3 length equals 16 residues. Looked up from germline, CDR1 is LNHNV and CDR2 is YYDKDF (reference sequence). Libraries were prepared by immunoSEQ multiplex PCR; TCRdb keeps only in-frame clonotypes and omits some of them. The sample holds some 27,000 clones, around 95% seen once. The receptor's source is a human donor in good health. The rearrangement links TRBV15 to TRBJ2-2, with D perhaps matching TRBD1 (6 bases). Sequenced material: CD4+CD127+ conventional T cells sorted from PBMCs. CDR3 in DNA: TGTGCCACCAGAACCGGGACATATCCTAACACCGGGGAGCTGTTTTTT. It encodes CATRTGTYPNTGELFF.